The entry below describes one T cell receptor beta chain. These data come from a study of blood T cell repertoires in COVID-19. Looking at the study overall: The United States, Italy and Spain were the sources of the acute and convalescent COVID-19 samples.

Study processing details: Scientists estimated how many nucleated cells there were by amplifying reference gene primers. The assay was immunoSEQ multiplex PCR, and TCRdb's table has in-frame clones only and misses some. Clonal size and the V and J genes are those of that table, whereas D and trimming came from the DNA. The sample carries under 500,000 clones, about 90% recorded once. Participants were aged about 18 to 95 years, lived in roughly 25 US areas, and enrolled virtually. Assignments of participants to cohorts depended upon their own reported clinical history. Germline V lookup: CDR1 MNHEY, CDR2 SMNVEV (reference sequence). V lost 3 bases to trimming and J lost 6 bases, with 20 bases between them. The CDR3 totals 17 residues.

The gene calls are TRBV27 and TRBJ2-2, with D hard to call. Sequencing used PBMCs or T cells enriched from blood (not recorded which). This clonotype originated in a woman aged 18-29 years with acute COVID-19. The DNA for the CDR3 is TGTGCCAGCAGTTTGAGCCAGACATCGTGGCTCTCCGGGGAGCTGTTTTTT. Translation gives CASSLSQTSWLSGELFF.